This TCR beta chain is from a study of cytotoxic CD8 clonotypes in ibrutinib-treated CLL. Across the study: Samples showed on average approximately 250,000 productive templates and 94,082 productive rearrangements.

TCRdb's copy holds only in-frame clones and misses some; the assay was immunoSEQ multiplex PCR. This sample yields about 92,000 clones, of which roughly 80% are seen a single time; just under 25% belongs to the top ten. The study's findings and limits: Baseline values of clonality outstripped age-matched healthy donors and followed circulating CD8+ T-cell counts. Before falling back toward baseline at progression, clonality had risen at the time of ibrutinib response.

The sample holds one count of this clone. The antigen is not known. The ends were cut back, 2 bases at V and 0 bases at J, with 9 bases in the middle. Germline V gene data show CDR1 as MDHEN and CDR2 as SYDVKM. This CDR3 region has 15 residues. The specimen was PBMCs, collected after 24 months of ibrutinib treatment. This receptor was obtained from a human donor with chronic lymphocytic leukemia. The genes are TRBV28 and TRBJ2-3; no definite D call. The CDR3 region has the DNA TGTGCCAGCAGTTTAGGGTCTTTTAGCACAGATACGCAGTATTTT. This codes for CASSLGSFSTDTQYF.